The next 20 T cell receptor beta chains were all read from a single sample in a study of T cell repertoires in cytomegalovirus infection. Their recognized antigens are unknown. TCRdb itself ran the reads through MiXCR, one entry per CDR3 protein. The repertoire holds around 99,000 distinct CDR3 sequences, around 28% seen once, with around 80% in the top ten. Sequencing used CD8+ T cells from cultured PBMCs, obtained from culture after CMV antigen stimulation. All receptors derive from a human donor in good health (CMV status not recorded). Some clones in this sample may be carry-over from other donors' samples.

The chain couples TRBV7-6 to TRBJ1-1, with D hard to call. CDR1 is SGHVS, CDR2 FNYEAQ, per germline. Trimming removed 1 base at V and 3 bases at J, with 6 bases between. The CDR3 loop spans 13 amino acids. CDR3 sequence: CASSLGWDTEAFF. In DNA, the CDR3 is TGTGCCAGCAGCTTAGGGTGGGACACTGAAGCTTTCTTT.

The CDR3 coding sequence is TGTGCCAGCAGTAACCAAGACAGCACAGATACGCAGTATTTT. Protein sequence: CASSNQDSTDTQYF. The V call is TRBV27, the J call TRBJ2-3; the D is unclear. Germline CDR1 and CDR2: MNHEY and SMNVEV (reference sequence). Deletions cut 5 bases from V and 0 bases from J, with 9 bases between. The CDR3 loop spans 14 amino acids.

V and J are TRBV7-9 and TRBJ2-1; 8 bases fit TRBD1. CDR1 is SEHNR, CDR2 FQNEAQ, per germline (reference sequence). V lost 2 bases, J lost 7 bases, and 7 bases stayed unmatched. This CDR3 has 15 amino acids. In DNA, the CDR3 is TGTGCCAGCAGCTTAAAACAGGGGGTCGGGAATGAGCAGTTCTTC. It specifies CASSLKQGVGNEQFF.

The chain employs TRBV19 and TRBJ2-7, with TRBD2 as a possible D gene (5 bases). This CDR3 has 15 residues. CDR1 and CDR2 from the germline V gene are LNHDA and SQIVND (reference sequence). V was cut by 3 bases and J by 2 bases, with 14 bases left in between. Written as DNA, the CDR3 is TGTGCCAGTAGTATGTCTAGCTGGAACACCTACGAGCAGTACTTC. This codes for CASSMSSWNTYEQYF.

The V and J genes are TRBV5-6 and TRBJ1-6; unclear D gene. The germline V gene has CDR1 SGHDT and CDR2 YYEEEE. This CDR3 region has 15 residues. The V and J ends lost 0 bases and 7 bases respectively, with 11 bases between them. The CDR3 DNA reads TGTGCCAGCAGCTTGGGACATAGGGCGAATTCACCCCTCCACTTT. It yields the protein CASSLGHRANSPLHF.

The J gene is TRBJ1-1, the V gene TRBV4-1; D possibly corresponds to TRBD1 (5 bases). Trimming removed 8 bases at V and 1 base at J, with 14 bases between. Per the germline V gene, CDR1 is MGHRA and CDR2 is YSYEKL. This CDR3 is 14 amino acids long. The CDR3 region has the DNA TGCGCCAGCGCCGACGGGGCGTCGAACACTGAAGCTTTCTTT. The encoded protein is CASADGASNTEAFF.

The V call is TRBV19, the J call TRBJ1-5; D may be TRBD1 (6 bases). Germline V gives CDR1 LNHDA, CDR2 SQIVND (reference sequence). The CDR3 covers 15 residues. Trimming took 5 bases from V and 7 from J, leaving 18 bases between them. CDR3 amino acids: CASSRGSRGRQPQHF. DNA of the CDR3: TGTGCCAGTAGTCGGGGAAGCAGGGGCAGGCAGCCCCAGCATTTT.

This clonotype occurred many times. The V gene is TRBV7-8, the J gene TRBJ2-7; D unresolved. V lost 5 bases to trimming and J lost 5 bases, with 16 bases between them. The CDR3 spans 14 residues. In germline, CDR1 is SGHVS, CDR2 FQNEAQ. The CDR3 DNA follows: TGTGCCAGCAGCCCAGCGCAAGGGTTCCACGAGCAGTACTTC. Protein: CASSPAQGFHEQYF. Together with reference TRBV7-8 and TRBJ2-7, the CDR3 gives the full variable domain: GAGVSQSPRYKVAKRGQDVALRCDPISGHVSLFWYQQALGQGPEFLTYFQNEAQLDKSGLPSDRFFAERPEGSVSTLKIQRTQQEDSAVYLCASSPAQGFHEQYFGPGTRLTVT.

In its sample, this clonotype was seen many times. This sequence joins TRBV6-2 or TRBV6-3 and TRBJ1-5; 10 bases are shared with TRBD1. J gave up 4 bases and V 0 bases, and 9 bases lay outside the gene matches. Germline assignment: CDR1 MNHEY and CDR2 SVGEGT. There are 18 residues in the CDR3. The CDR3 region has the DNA TGTGCCAGCAGTTACTCCGTGACAGGGGGCAATCAGAATCAGCCCCAGCATTTT. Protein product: CASSYSVTGGNQNQPQHF.

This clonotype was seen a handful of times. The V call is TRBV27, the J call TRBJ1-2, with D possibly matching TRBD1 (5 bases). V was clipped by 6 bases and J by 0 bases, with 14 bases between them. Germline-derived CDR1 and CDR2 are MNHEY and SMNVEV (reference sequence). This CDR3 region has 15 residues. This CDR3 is CASSPRQLSNYGYTF. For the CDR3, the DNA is TGTGCCAGCAGCCCAAGACAGCTTTCTAACTATGGCTACACCTTC.

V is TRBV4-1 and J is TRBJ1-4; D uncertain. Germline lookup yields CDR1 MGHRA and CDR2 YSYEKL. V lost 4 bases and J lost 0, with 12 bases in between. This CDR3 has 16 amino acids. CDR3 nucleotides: TGCGCCAGCAGCCTCCCGCCGTCTTCAACTAATGAAAAACTGTTTTTT. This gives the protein CASSLPPSSTNEKLFF.

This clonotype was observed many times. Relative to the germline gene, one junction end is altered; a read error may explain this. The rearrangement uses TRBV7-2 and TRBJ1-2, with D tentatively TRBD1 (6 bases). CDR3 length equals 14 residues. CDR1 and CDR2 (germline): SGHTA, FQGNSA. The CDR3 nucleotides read TGTGCCAGCACCTTAAAGGGTTCAGGGGATGGCTACACCTTC. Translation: CASTLKGSGDGYTF.

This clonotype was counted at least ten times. The CDR3 spells CASSPIRDRDNQPQHF. CDR3 nucleotides: TGTGCCAGTAGCCCCATCAGAGACAGGGACAATCAGCCCCAGCATTTT. The rearrangement links TRBV19 to TRBJ1-5, with 7 nucleotides matching TRBD1. The CDR3 has 16 amino acids. Trimming at V came to 6 bases and at J to 3 bases, leaving 11 bases not matched to a gene. The germline V gene encodes CDR1 LNHDA and CDR2 SQIVND (reference sequence).

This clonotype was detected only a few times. CDR3 sequence (DNA): TGTGCCAGTAGTATAGCCGGGTCGTTAGGGGAGCTGTTTTTT. Amino acids: CASSIAGSLGELFF. This sequence joins TRBV19 and TRBJ2-2, with unresolved D. V was pared by 1 base and J by 8 bases, with 11 bases between. The V gene's germline CDR1 is LNHDA and CDR2 SQIVND (reference sequence). The length of the CDR3 is 14 residues.

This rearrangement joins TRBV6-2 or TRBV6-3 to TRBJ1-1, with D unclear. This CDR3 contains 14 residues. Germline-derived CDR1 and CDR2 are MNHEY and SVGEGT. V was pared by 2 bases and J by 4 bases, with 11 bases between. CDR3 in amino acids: CASSYEPSGTEAFF. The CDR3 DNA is TGTGCCAGCAGTTACGAACCCTCGGGCACTGAAGCTTTCTTT.

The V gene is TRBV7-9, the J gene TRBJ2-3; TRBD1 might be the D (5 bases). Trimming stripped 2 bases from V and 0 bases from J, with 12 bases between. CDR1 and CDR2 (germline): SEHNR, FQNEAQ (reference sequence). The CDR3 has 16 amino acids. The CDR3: CASSLLSGPSTDTQYF. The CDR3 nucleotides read TGTGCCAGCAGCTTATTATCAGGGCCTAGCACAGATACGCAGTATTTT. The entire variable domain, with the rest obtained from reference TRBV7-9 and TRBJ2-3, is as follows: DTGVSQNPRHKITKRGQNVTFRCDPISEHNRLYWYRQTLGQGPEFLTYFQNEAQLEKSRLLSDRFSAERPKGSFSTLEIQRTEQGDSAMYLCASSLLSGPSTDTQYFGPGTRLTVL.

The CDR3 bases are TGTGCCACCGCTCTCTGGTACAGGGGCCCCCATGAGCAGTTCTTC. Protein: CATALWYRGPHEQFF. The V call is TRBV5-8, the J call TRBJ2-1; 7 nucleotides agree with TRBD1. The CDR3 is 15 residues long. V was clipped by 9 bases and J by 8 bases; unmatched bases: 17. Germline V lookup: CDR1 SGHTS, CDR2 YDEGEE.

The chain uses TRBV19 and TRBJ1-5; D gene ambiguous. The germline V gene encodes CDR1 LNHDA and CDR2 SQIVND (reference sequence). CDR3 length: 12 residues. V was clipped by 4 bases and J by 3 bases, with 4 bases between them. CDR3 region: CASSTDNQPQHF. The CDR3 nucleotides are TGTGCCAGTAGTACTGACAATCAGCCCCAGCATTTT.

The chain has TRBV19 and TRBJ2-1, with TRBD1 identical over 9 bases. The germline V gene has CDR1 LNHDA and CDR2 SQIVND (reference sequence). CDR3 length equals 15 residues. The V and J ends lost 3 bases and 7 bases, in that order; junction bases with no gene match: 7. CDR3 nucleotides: TGTGCCAGTAGTATCTTGGGACAGGGTGAGAATGAGCAGTTCTTC. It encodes CASSILGQGENEQFF.

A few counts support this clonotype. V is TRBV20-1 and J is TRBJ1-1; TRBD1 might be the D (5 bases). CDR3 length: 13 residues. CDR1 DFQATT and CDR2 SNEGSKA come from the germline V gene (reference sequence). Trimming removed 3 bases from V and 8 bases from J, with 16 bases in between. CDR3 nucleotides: TGCAGTGCTAGGGAGGGGACCATCTGGGAAGCTTTCTTT. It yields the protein CSAREGTIWEAFF.